Listed here are 26 T cell receptor beta chains from one sample, sequenced in a study of blood T cell repertoires in COVID-19. The data were produced by immunoSEQ multiplex PCR, yet TCRdb's version contains in-frame clones alone and is incomplete. The sample has about 480,000 clones; 89% are singletons. Sequenced input: peripheral blood. Source of these receptors: a man younger than 35 with COVID-19, enrolled during active disease.

The rearrangement uses TRBV27 and TRBJ2-7; 8 bases fit TRBD1. The ends lost 4 bases at V and 5 bases at J; junction bases unmatched: 7. The CDR3 loop spans 14 amino acids. Germline V gene lookup returns CDR1 MNHEY and CDR2 SMNVEV (reference sequence). This chain's CDR3 is CASSSPDRVHEQYF. The CDR3 DNA reads TGTGCCAGCAGTTCCCCGGACAGGGTCCACGAGCAGTACTTC.

The V and J genes are TRBV5-1 and TRBJ2-5; D not resolved. The CDR3 loop spans 14 amino acids. Germline V gene sequence: CDR1 SGHRS, CDR2 YFSETQ. Trimming pared 0 bases from V and 5 bases from J, leaving 11 bases between. CDR3 sequence reads: CASSLARPGETQYF. CDR3 DNA sequence: TGCGCCAGCAGCTTGGCCAGGCCCGGTGAGACCCAGTACTTC.

The rearrangement links TRBV6-5 to TRBJ2-2, with 7 bases matching TRBD1. Germline CDR1 and CDR2: MNHEY and SVGAGI. Losses at the gene ends were 10 bases for V and 4 bases for J; bases not matched to a gene: 9. This CDR3 contains 14 residues. The CDR3 DNA reads TGTGCCACCCAGGGACAGTTTAGCACCGGGGAGCTGTTTTTT. It translates to CATQGQFSTGELFF.

This clone was picked up one time. CDR3 residues: CATSHRGRIEKLFF. The CDR3 DNA is TGTGCCACCAGCCACAGGGGTAGAATAGAAAAACTGTTTTTT. The chain has TRBV15 and TRBJ1-4; TRBD1 aligns across 7 bases. J was trimmed by 8 bases and V by 5 bases; bases with no gene match: 8. The V gene's germline CDR1 is LNHNV and CDR2 YYDKDF (reference sequence). The CDR3 contains 14 residues.

The genes are TRBV9 and TRBJ2-3; D is perhaps TRBD1 (6 bases). From germline, CDR1 is SGDLS and CDR2 YYNGEE. The V gene lost 3 bases and the J gene lost 1 base, with 24 bases spanning the gap. This CDR3 is 19 amino acids long. CDR3 in amino acids: CASSASPLGQLDGTDTQYF. CDR3 DNA: TGTGCCAGCAGCGCTTCACCACTAGGACAGCTCGATGGCACAGATACGCAGTATTTT.

The chain links TRBV2 to TRBJ1-1; D gene ambiguous. V lost 11 bases, J lost 4 bases, and 14 bases lay in between. This CDR3 is built from 12 residues. Germline V gene data show CDR1 as SNHLY and CDR2 as FYNNEI. The CDR3 reads CASVRGGTEAFF. The CDR3 region has the DNA TGTGCCTCGGTCCGGGGAGGCACTGAAGCTTTCTTT.

This clone showed up just a few times. The chain carries TRBV2 and TRBJ1-5; 9 nucleotides agree with TRBD1. The length of the CDR3 is 16 residues. Unmatched junction bases numbered 11, after V lost 6 bases and J lost 5 bases. The germline V gene has CDR1 SNHLY and CDR2 FYNNEI. CDR3 sequence: CASRPGQGVGHQPQHF. The CDR3 nucleotides are TGTGCCAGCAGGCCGGGACAGGGAGTGGGGCATCAGCCCCAGCATTTT. The complete variable domain, with remaining parts taken from reference TRBV2 and TRBJ1-5, reads EPEVTQTPSHQVTQMGQEVILRCVPISNHLYFYWYRQILGQKVEFLVSFYNNEISEKSEIFDDQFSVERPDGSNFTLKIRSTKLEDSAMYFCASRPGQGVGHQPQHFGDGTRLSIL.

The table lists this clone with a count of one. This chain connects TRBV24-1 to TRBJ2-1; D unclear. Looked up from germline, CDR1 is KGHDR and CDR2 is SFDVKD. Trimming stripped 12 bases from V and 0 bases from J, with 8 bases between. CDR3 length equals 12 residues. The CDR3 DNA is TGTGCCCCTCGTTGCTCCTACAATGAGCAGTTCTTC. It yields the protein CAPRCSYNEQFF.

The chain carries TRBV19 and TRBJ2-3; D unresolved. The germline V gene has CDR1 LNHDA and CDR2 SQIVND (reference sequence). This CDR3 has 14 amino acids. V shed 3 bases and J shed 2 bases, with 9 bases lying between them. CDR3: CASSIGHLTDTQYF. Written as DNA, the CDR3 is TGTGCCAGTAGTATTGGCCACCTCACAGATACGCAGTATTTT.

The gene calls are TRBV9 and TRBJ2-5; TRBD2 aligns across 8 bases. This CDR3 is 14 amino acids long. Germline V lookup: CDR1 SGDLS, CDR2 YYNGEE. J was trimmed by 2 bases and V by 3 bases; bases with no gene match: 3. The CDR3, as DNA: TGTGCCAGCAGCGGAACTAGCGGACAAGAGACCCAGTACTTC. It encodes CASSGTSGQETQYF. The full variable domain, in which reference TRBV9 and TRBJ2-5 provide the parts outside the CDR3, is DSGVTQTPKHLITATGQRVTLRCSPRSGDLSVYWYQQSLDQGLQFLIQYYNGEERAKGNILERFSAQQFPDLHSELNLSSLELGDSALYFCASSGTSGQETQYFGPGTRLLVL.

This rearrangement joins TRBV29-1 to TRBJ2-3; TRBD2 matches 9 bases. The V and J ends lost 7 bases and 6 bases, in that order; junction bases with no gene match: 5. The length of the CDR3 is 12 residues. Germline loops: CDR1 SQVTM, CDR2 ANQGSEA. The CDR3, as DNA: TGCAGCGGCGGGGGGGGTTTTGATACGCAGTATTTT. It yields the protein CSGGGGFDTQYF.

The chain is built from TRBV15 and TRBJ1-3; D may be TRBD1 (6 bases). The CDR3 runs to 16 residues. Trimming took off 0 bases at V and 1 base at J, with 10 bases between the two ends. CDR1 and CDR2 from the germline V gene are LNHNV and YYDKDF (reference sequence). CDR3: CATSREEGESGNTIYF. The DNA of the CDR3 is TGTGCCACCAGCAGAGAAGAGGGGGAATCTGGAAACACCATATATTTT.

The genes are TRBV11-3 and TRBJ2-5; D possibly corresponds to TRBD1 (5 bases). The CDR3 is made up of 15 amino acids. The ends were cut back, 1 base at V and 4 bases at J, with 13 bases in the middle. Looked up from germline, CDR1 is SGHNT and CDR2 is YENEEA. The CDR3 coding sequence is TGTGCCAGCAGCTTAGTACAGGATTACTTAGAGACCCAGTACTTC. Its translation: CASSLVQDYLETQYF.

The chain carries TRBV3-1 (or the pseudogene TRBV3-2) and TRBJ2-7, with 7 bases identical to TRBD2. The CDR3 spans 16 residues. The V gene end was trimmed by 4 bases and the J gene end by 2 bases; junction bases not matched to a gene: 11. Germline V gives CDR1 LGHDT, CDR2 YNNKEL (reference sequence). For the CDR3, the DNA is TGTGCCAGCAGCCCCCTCGGCGGGAGCTCAGCCTACGAGCAGTACTTC. Translation: CASSPLGGSSAYEQYF.

The chain recombines TRBV11-3 with TRBJ2-1; 9 bases agree with TRBD2. The germline gives CDR1 SGHNT, CDR2 YENEEA. The CDR3 consists of 17 residues. Trimming took 2 bases from V and 7 from J; bases not matched to a gene: 12. This CDR3 reads CASSLSGSSGRGNEQFF. For the CDR3, the DNA is TGTGCCAGCAGCTTAAGTGGGAGTAGCGGGAGAGGGAATGAGCAGTTCTTC.

The V and J genes are TRBV15 and TRBJ2-1, with D unresolved. The germline V gene has CDR1 LNHNV and CDR2 YYDKDF (reference sequence). The CDR3 sequence is 14 residues long. V was cut by 3 bases and J by 4 bases, with 10 bases left in between. The CDR3 bases are TGTGCCACCAGCAGTCATCCCACATACAATGAGCAGTTCTTC. Translated, it gives CATSSHPTYNEQFF. Filled out from reference TRBV15 and TRBJ2-1, the complete variable domain reads DAMVIQNPRYQVTQFGKPVTLSCSQTLNHNVMYWYQQKSSQAPKLLFHYYDKDFNNEADTPDNFQSRRPNTSFCFLDIRSPGLGDTAMYLCATSSHPTYNEQFFGPGTRLTVL.

V usage is TRBV6-1 and J usage is TRBJ1-2; TRBD1 matches 8 bases. This CDR3 region has 15 residues. In germline, CDR1 is MNHNS, CDR2 SASEGT. Unmatched junction bases numbered 7, after V lost 2 bases and J lost 5 bases. CDR3 region: CASSEQAGGAYGYTF. CDR3 DNA sequence: TGTGCCAGCAGTGAACAGGCAGGGGGCGCATATGGCTACACCTTC.

This clone occurred once. The chain joins TRBV13 to TRBJ2-7, with 7 bases lining up with TRBD2. Germline values: CDR1 PRHDT, CDR2 FYEKMQ (reference sequence). The V gene end was trimmed by 3 bases and the J gene end by 7 bases; junction bases not matched to a gene: 12. The CDR3 runs to 15 residues. The CDR3 reads CASSFWGGGYGEQYF. CDR3 DNA sequence: TGTGCCAGCAGCTTTTGGGGCGGGGGATATGGAGAGCAGTACTTC.

The rearrangement links TRBV24-1 to TRBJ1-2; maybe TRBD1 (6 bases). Germline V gives CDR1 KGHDR, CDR2 SFDVKD. This CDR3 is built from 15 residues. With 3 bases removed from V and 4 bases from J, the gap between germline ends came to 14 bases. The CDR3 loop is CATSDGAGDVYGYTF. CDR3 bases: TGTGCCACCAGTGATGGGGCAGGGGATGTCTATGGCTACACCTTC.

In regard to this clone: One end of the junction varies from germline; a read error may be responsible. V is TRBV14 and J is TRBJ1-3; D is undetermined. CDR1 and CDR2 (germline): SGHDN, FVKESK. CDR3 length: 13 amino acids. The CDR3 region is CASSSWTGNTIYF. The CDR3 coding sequence is TGTGCCAGCAGCTCGTGGACTGGGAACACCATATATTTT.

This clone was observed a handful of times. The gene calls are TRBV5-1 and TRBJ2-7, with TRBD1 as a possible D gene (5 bases). V was trimmed by 2 bases and J by 0 bases, leaving 6 bases between them. This CDR3 contains 13 residues. Germline assignment: CDR1 SGHRS and CDR2 YFSETQ. CDR3 DNA sequence: TGCGCCAGCAGCTTCCAGGGCTCCTACGAGCAGTACTTC. The encoded protein is CASSFQGSYEQYF. Full variable domain (remainder filled in from reference TRBV5-1 and TRBJ2-7): KAGVTQTPRYLIKTRGQQVTLSCSPISGHRSVSWYQQTPGQGLQFLFEYFSETQRNKGNFPGRFSGRQFSNSRSEMNVSTLELGDSALYLCASSFQGSYEQYFGPGTRLTVT.

The chain links TRBV19 to TRBJ2-2, with 7 bases identical to TRBD1. Germline V CDR1 and CDR2: LNHDA, SQIVND (reference sequence). Trimming at V came to 5 bases and at J to 1 base, leaving 7 bases not matched to a gene. CDR3 length: 16 residues. The CDR3 DNA is TGTGCCAGTAGTTCTTCCCACAGGGGGAACACCGGGGAGCTGTTTTTT. It codes for CASSSSHRGNTGELFF.

The rearrangement joins TRBV5-4 to TRBJ2-1; TRBD1 matches 9 bases. V dropped 3 bases and J dropped 7; count of bases not matched to a gene: 11. Per the germline V gene, CDR1 is SGHNT and CDR2 is YYREEE (reference sequence). This CDR3 spans 16 amino acids. The CDR3 sequence: CASSWIQGAMGNEQFF. Here the CDR3 DNA reads TGTGCCAGCAGCTGGATACAGGGGGCAATGGGAAATGAGCAGTTCTTC.

This clone was recorded once. This chain links TRBV13 with TRBJ1-1; 8 bases line up with TRBD1. This CDR3 spans 15 amino acids. The V gene end was trimmed by 4 bases and the J gene end by 3 bases; junction bases not matched to a gene: 7. CDR1 and CDR2 (germline): PRHDT, FYEKMQ (reference sequence). The CDR3 loop is CASSSAGTGYTEAFF. DNA of the CDR3: TGTGCCAGCAGCTCCGCCGGGACAGGTTACACTGAAGCTTTCTTT.

Comment on this clone: The germline gene is not matched at one end of the junction; a read error may be the cause. The chain employs TRBV5-8 and TRBJ2-7, with a tentative D call TRBD1 (5 bases). CDR3 size: 11 residues. CDR1 is SGHTS, CDR2 YDEGEE, per germline. The CDR3 coding sequence is TGTGCCAGCAGCTTGGATGTAGGGGCTCACTTC. Translating gives CASSLDVGAHF.

This chain connects TRBV7-9 to TRBJ1-6, with D perhaps matching TRBD1 (5 bases). The CDR3 is made up of 13 amino acids. Per germline, CDR1 SEHNR and CDR2 FQNEAQ (reference sequence). Trimming took off 2 bases at V and 13 bases at J, with 12 bases between the two ends. For the CDR3, the DNA is TGTGCCAGCAGCTTATCGGGGGGTCCGCCCCTCCACTTT. This translates into CASSLSGGPPLHF. Looking up the rest from reference TRBV7-9 and TRBJ1-6 gives the full variable domain: DTGVSQNPRHKITKRGQNVTFRCDPISEHNRLYWYRQTLGQGPEFLTYFQNEAQLEKSRLLSDRFSAERPKGSFSTLEIQRTEQGDSAMYLCASSLSGGPPLHFGNGTRLTVT.